This record covers a single T cell receptor (beta chain). The data stem from a study of OX40 agonist ivuxolimab in advanced cancers. Libraries were prepared by immunoSEQ multiplex PCR; TCRdb keeps only in-frame clonotypes and omits some of them. The sample shows some 150,000 clones, 90% to 95% of them seen only once. Germline V gene data show CDR1 as MNHNY and CDR2 as SVGAGI (reference sequence). V lost 6 bases to trimming and J lost 7 bases, with 13 bases between them. The CDR3 has 12 amino acids. This sequence originates from an adult with an advanced solid tumor such as melanoma, head and neck, liver or kidney cancer. The starting material was CD4+ or CD8+ T cells sorted from blood, obtained in a trial of the OX40 agonist ivuxolimab. V gene TRBV6-6 combines with J gene TRBJ2-7; D call uncertain. The CDR3 nucleotides read TGTGCCAGCAGAACACCCTTTGGGGAGCAGTACTTC. It encodes CASRTPFGEQYF.